Here is one TCR beta chain with its context. The data were obtained in a study of blood T cell repertoires in COVID-19. CDR3 length: 20 amino acids. The J segment lost 3 bases and the V segment lost 0 bases, leaving 18 bases of the junction unmatched. Germline V gene data show CDR1 as SGHRS and CDR2 as YFSETQ. In the original analysis: Amplifying reference gene primers gave estimates of nucleated cell counts. TCRdb's copy holds only in-frame clones and misses some; the assay was immunoSEQ multiplex PCR. The D gene and trimming were derived from the DNA, and the V and J assignments and clone size from that table. The sample records about 150,000 clones, approximately 90% being singletons.

This TCR came from a woman aged 55-70 years with active COVID-19. The rearrangement joins TRBV5-1 to TRBJ2-1; 7 positions agree with TRBD2. The sequenced sample was peripheral blood. CDR3 DNA: TGCGCCAGCAGCTTGGTGGGGGGGACTTTCGGATTTCTTGTCTACAATGAGCAGTTCTTC. Translation gives CASSLVGGTFGFLVYNEQFF.